A single sample is the source of the 13 T cell receptor beta chains below, sequenced in a study of blood T cell repertoires in COVID-19. The protocol was immunoSEQ multiplex PCR, while the TCRdb copy is restricted to in-frame clones and leaves out a portion. The sample has around 28,000 clones, 70% to 90% seen once. The sequenced sample consisted of peripheral blood. These receptors all come from a woman aged 80 or over with COVID-19, enrolled during active disease.

V gene TRBV5-1 combines with J gene TRBJ2-1, with D possibly TRBD1 on 6 matching bases. The ends were cut back, 0 bases at V and 5 bases at J, with 12 bases in the middle. The CDR3 extends over 15 amino acids. Germline-derived CDR1 and CDR2 are SGHRS and YFSETQ. The CDR3 region is CASSLGGGSHNEQFF. The CDR3 region has the DNA TGCGCCAGCAGCTTGGGAGGGGGTTCCCACAATGAGCAGTTCTTC.

The chain links TRBV7-2 to TRBJ1-2; D ambiguous. Germline V gene lookup returns CDR1 SGHTA and CDR2 FQGNSA. V was clipped by 2 bases and J by 4 bases, with 11 bases between them. This CDR3 spans 14 amino acids. CDR3 nucleotide sequence: TGTGCCAGCAGCTTATTGCCGGGAACCTATGGCTACACCTTC. Encoded protein: CASSLLPGTYGYTF.

The chain couples TRBV27 to TRBJ1-4, with D hard to call. Trimming stripped 5 bases from V and 6 bases from J, with 25 bases between. The germline gives CDR1 MNHEY, CDR2 SMNVEV (reference sequence). The CDR3 sequence is 18 residues long. In DNA, the CDR3 is TGTGCCAGCAGTCCCTACCGCCCCCCCCGGGCGGGGTATGAAAAACTGTTTTTT. Translating it yields CASSPYRPPRAGYEKLFF. Full variable domain (outside the CDR3, taken from reference TRBV27 and TRBJ1-4): EAQVTQNPRYLITVTGKKLTVTCSQNMNHEYMSWYRQDPGLGLRQIYYSMNVEVTDKGDVPEGYKVSRKEKRNFPLILESPSPNQTSLYFCASSPYRPPRAGYEKLFFGSGTQLSVL.

The chain combines TRBV5-1 with TRBJ1-4, with D perhaps TRBD1 (5 bases). The ends were cut back, 1 base at V and 6 bases at J, with 10 bases in the middle. CDR3 length: 14 residues. Germline V gene data show CDR1 as SGHRS and CDR2 as YFSETQ. The CDR3 region has the DNA TGCGCCAGCAGCTTGATGGGCAGGGATGAAAAACTGTTTTTT. It codes for CASSLMGRDEKLFF. Supplemented by reference TRBV5-1 and TRBJ1-4, the full variable domain reads KAGVTQTPRYLIKTRGQQVTLSCSPISGHRSVSWYQQTPGQGLQFLFEYFSETQRNKGNFPGRFSGRQFSNSRSEMNVSTLELGDSALYLCASSLMGRDEKLFFGSGTQLSVL.

This sequence joins TRBV3-1 (or the pseudogene TRBV3-2) and TRBJ1-1; a weak D match, TRBD1 (5 bases). This CDR3 is 14 amino acids long. Germline V CDR1 and CDR2: LGHDT, YNNKEL (reference sequence). Trimming removed 3 bases from V and 1 base from J, with 9 bases in between. The DNA for the CDR3 is TGTGCCAGCAGCCATAGACAGAGGAACACTGAAGCTTTCTTT. This encodes CASSHRQRNTEAFF.

The chain recombines TRBV12-3 or TRBV12-4 with TRBJ1-5; D remains ambiguous. Trimming removed 7 bases from V and 1 base from J, with 5 bases in between. The CDR3 contains 12 residues. DNA of the CDR3: TGTGCCAGCACCTTAAGCAATCAGCCCCAGCATTTT. Protein product: CASTLSNQPQHF.

This clone was detected once. The DNA of the CDR3 is TGTGCCAGCAGTCTCCTTCTAGGGGCGGGGACAGCCGAAAAACTGTTTTTT. Translation gives CASSLLLGAGTAEKLFF. V gene TRBV7-2 combines with J gene TRBJ1-4; 7 nucleotides agree with TRBD1. The CDR3 loop spans 17 amino acids. Looked up from germline, CDR1 is SGHTA and CDR2 is FQGNSA. V shed 6 bases, J shed 8 bases, and the junction held 18 bases outside the gene matches.

The CDR3 region is CASSLPRQGRFF. The DNA for the CDR3 is TGCGCCAGCAGCTTACCACGACAGGGGCGGTTCTTC. The chain combines TRBV5-1 with TRBJ2-1; TRBD1 agrees at 8 bases. This CDR3 has 12 residues. Per the germline V gene, CDR1 is SGHRS and CDR2 is YFSETQ. V lost 2 bases and J lost 15; bases outside the gene matches: 7. Filled out from reference TRBV5-1 and TRBJ2-1, the complete variable domain reads KAGVTQTPRYLIKTRGQQVTLSCSPISGHRSVSWYQQTPGQGLQFLFEYFSETQRNKGNFPGRFSGRQFSNSRSEMNVSTLELGDSALYLCASSLPRQGRFFGPGTRLTVL.

V usage is TRBV5-4 and J usage is TRBJ2-6; a possible D gene is TRBD1 (6 bases). This CDR3 is built from 16 residues. V lost 0 bases and J lost 5, with 12 bases in between. Germline CDR1 is SGHNT and CDR2 is YYREEE (reference sequence). The CDR3 nucleotides read TGTGCCAGCAGCTTGGAAGGTGGGGGCAGGGCCAACGTCCTGACTTTC. It translates to CASSLEGGGRANVLTF.

The table lists this clone with a count of one. This rearrangement joins TRBV19 to TRBJ1-5, with a weak D call TRBD1 (6 bases). With 7 bases removed from V and 1 base from J, the gap between germline ends came to 17 bases. This CDR3 has 16 residues. CDR1 and CDR2 from the germline V gene are LNHDA and SQIVND (reference sequence). CDR3 loop: CASTDKGVDSNQPQHF. The CDR3 bases are TGTGCCAGTACCGACAAGGGGGTAGACAGCAATCAGCCCCAGCATTTT.

This chain uses TRBV7-9 with TRBJ1-1; the match to TRBD1 covers 8 bases. There are 17 residues in the CDR3. V lost 2 bases to trimming and J lost 5 bases; unmatched junction nucleotides: 13. Germline V CDR1 and CDR2: SEHNR, FQNEAQ (reference sequence). The CDR3 protein is CASSLNPLDRGGTEAFF. Written as DNA, the CDR3 is TGTGCCAGCAGCTTAAATCCTCTTGACAGGGGAGGGACTGAAGCTTTCTTT.

The V gene is TRBV5-6, the J gene TRBJ1-6; D is unclear. The CDR3 spans 14 residues. The germline V gene has CDR1 SGHDT and CDR2 YYEEEE. Trimming stripped 0 bases from V and 6 bases from J, with 7 bases between. The CDR3 loop is CASSLASGNSPLHF. The CDR3 DNA is TGTGCCAGCAGCTTGGCCTCCGGTAATTCACCCCTCCACTTT.

This clone was picked up one time. This chain joins TRBV29-1 and TRBJ2-7; TRBD2 matches at 10 bases. This CDR3 is built from 14 residues. Trimming took 4 bases from V and 0 from J; bases not matched to a gene: 3. Germline values: CDR1 SQVTM, CDR2 ANQGSEA. CDR3 in DNA: TGCAGCGTTGGAGAGCGGGGGGGCTCCTACGAGCAGTACTTC. It specifies CSVGERGGSYEQYF.